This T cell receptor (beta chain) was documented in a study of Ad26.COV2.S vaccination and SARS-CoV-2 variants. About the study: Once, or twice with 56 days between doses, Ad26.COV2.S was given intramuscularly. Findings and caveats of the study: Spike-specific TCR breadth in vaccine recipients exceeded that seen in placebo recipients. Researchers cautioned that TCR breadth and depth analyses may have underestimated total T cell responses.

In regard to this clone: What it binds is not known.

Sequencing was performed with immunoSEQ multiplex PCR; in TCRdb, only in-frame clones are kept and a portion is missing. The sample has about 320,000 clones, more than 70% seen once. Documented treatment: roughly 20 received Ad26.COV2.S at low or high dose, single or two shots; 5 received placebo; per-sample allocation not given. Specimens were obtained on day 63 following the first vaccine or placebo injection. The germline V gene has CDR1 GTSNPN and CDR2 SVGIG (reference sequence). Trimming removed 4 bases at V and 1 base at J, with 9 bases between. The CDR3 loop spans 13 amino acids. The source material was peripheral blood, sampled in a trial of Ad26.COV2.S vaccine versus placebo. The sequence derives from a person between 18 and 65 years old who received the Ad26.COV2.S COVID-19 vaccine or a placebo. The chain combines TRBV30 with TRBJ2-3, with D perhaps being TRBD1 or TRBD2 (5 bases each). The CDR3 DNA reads TGTGCCTGGACGGGGCAGCGCACAGATACGCAGTATTTT. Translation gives CAWTGQRTDTQYF.